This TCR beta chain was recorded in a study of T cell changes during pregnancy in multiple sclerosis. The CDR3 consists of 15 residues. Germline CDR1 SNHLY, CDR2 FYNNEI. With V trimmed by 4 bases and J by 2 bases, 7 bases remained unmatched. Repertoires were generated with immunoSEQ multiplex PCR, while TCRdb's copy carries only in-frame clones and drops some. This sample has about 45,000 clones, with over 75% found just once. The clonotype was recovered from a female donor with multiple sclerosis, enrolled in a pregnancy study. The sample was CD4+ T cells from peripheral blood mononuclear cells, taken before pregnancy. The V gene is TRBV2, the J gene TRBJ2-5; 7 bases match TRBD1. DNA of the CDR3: TGTGCCAGCAGTGTTCGGAGGACAGGACAAGAGACCCAGTACTTC. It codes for CASSVRRTGQETQYF.